This TCR beta chain was sequenced in a study of early stage breast cancer tumors. Germline-derived CDR1 and CDR2 are SGHNT and YYREEE (reference sequence). CDR3 size: 14 residues. The V end lost 6 bases, the J end lost 0 bases, and 11 bases lay between the germline ends. Clones were sequenced by immunoSEQ multiplex PCR, and TCRdb holds only the in-frame ones, with some missing. The sample records 25,000 to 35,000 clones, 70% to 90% being singletons. Input material: blood. This clonotype was obtained from a person between 50 and 60 years old with breast cancer. The rearrangement uses TRBV5-4 and TRBJ2-3; TRBD2 might be the D (6 bases). CDR3 in DNA: TGTGCCAGCACCGGGACTTATAGCACAGATACGCAGTATTTT. This translates into CASTGTYSTDTQYF.